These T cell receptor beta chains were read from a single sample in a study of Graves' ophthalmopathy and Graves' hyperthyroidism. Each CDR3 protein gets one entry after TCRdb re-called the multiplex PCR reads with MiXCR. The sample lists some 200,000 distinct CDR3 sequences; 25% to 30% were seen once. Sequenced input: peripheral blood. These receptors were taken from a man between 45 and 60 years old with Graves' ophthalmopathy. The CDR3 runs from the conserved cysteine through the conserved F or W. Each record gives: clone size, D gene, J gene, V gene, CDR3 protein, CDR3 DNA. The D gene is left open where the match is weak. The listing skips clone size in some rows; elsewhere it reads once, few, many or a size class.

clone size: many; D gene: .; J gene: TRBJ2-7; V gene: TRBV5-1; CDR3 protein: CASSSLSGGTPYEQYF; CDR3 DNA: TGCGCCAGCAGCTCCCTATCGGGCGGGACCCCCTACGAGCAGTACTTC
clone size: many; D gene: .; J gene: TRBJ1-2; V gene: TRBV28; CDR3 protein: CASSLSGLYGYTF; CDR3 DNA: TGTGCCAGCAGTTTGTCAGGGTTATATGGCTACACCTTC
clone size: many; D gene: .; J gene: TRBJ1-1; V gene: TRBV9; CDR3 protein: CASSVVGGNTEAFF; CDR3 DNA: TGTGCCAGCAGCGTAGTGGGGGGGAACACTGAAGCTTTCTTT
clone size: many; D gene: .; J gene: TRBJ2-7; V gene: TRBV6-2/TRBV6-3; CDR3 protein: CASSYPGTYEQYF; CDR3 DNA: TGTGCCAGCAGTTACCCAGGTACCTACGAGCAGTACTTC
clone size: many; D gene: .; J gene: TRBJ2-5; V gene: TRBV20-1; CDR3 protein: CSAYRGGETQYF; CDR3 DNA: TGCAGTGCTTACAGGGGAGGAGAGACCCAGTACTTC
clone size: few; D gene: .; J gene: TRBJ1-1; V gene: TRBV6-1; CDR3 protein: CASSVPAGGANTEAFF; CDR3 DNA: TGTGCCAGCAGTGTCCCCGCCGGCGGCGCCAACACTGAAGCTTTCTTT
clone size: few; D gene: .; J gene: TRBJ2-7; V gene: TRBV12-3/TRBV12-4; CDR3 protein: CASSLEGVQGPFWEQYF; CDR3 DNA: TGTGCCAGCAGTTTGGAGGGTGTACAGGGGCCCTTTTGGGAGCAGTACTTC
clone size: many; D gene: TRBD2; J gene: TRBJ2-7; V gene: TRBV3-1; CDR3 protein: CASSRLSSGSREQYF; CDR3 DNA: TGTGCCAGCAGCCGACTCTCGAGCGGGAGCAGAGAGCAGTACTTC
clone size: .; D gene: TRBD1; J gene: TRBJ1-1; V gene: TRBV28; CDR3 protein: CASRESTGGGNTEAFF; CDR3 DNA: TGTGCCAGCAGAGAGTCTACAGGGGGAGGGAACACTGAAGCTTTCTTT
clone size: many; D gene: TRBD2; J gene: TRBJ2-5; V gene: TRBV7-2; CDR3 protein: CASRATGTSGPQETQYF; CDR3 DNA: TGTGCCAGCAGAGCCACCGGGACTAGCGGACCTCAAGAGACCCAGTACTTC
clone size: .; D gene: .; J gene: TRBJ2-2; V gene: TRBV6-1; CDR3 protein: CASSGPTSWGGELFF; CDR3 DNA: TGTGCCAGCAGTGGGCCCACTAGCTGGGGCGGGGAGCTGTTTTTT
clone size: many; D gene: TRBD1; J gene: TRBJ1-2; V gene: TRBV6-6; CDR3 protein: CASSPGQVSIDYTF; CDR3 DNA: TGTGCCAGCAGCCCGGGACAGGTCTCCATTGACTACACCTTC
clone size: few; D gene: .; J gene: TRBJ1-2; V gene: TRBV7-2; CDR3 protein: CASSLRGISGYTF; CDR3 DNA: TGTGCCAGCAGCTTGAGAGGGATCTCTGGCTACACCTTC
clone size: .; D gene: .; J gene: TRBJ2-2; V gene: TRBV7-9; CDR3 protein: CAGGGLRELFF; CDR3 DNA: TGTGCCGGCGGAGGGCTTAGGGAGCTGTTTTTT
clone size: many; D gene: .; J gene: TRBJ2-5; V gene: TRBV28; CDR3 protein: CASSSKKTLGEETQYF; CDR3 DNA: TGTGCCAGCAGCTCTAAAAAGACCCTTGGGGAAGAGACCCAGTACTTC
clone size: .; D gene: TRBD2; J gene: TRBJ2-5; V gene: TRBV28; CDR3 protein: CASSLSASGGQETQYF; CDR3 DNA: TGTGCCAGCAGTTTATCGGCTAGCGGAGGCCAAGAGACCCAGTACTTC
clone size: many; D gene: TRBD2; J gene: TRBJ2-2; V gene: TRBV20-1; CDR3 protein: CSARLAGANTGELFF; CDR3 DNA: TGCAGTGCTAGACTAGCGGGAGCGAACACCGGGGAGCTGTTTTTT
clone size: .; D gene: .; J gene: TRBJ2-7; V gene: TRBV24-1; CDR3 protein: CATSDPKDEQYF; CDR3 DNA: TGTGCCACCAGTGATCCCAAAGACGAGCAGTACTTC
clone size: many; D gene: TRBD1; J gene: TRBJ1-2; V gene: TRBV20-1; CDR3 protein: CSASSLGQGAYGYTF; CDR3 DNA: TGCAGTGCCTCATCCCTAGGACAGGGGGCTTATGGCTACACCTTC
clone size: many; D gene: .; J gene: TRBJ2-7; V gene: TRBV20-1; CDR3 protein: CSARGDNEQYF; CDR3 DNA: TGCAGTGCTAGAGGTGACAACGAGCAGTACTTC
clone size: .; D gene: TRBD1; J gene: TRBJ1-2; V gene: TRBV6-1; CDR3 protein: CASSHKGQGPYGYTF; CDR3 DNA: TGTGCCAGCAGCCACAAGGGACAGGGGCCATATGGCTACACCTTC
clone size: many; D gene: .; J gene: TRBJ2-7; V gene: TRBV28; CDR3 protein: CASSLWGPDEQYF; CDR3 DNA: TGTGCCAGCAGTTTATGGGGCCCGGACGAGCAGTACTTC
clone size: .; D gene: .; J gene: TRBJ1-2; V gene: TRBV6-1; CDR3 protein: CASTTGYYGYTF; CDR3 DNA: TGTGCCAGCACTACAGGTTACTATGGCTACACCTTC
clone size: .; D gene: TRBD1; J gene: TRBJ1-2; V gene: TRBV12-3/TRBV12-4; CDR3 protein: CASSWDRGEGYTF; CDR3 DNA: TGTGCCAGCAGCTGGGACAGGGGGGAAGGCTACACCTTC
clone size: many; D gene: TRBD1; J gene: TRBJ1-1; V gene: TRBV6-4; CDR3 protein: CASKRQGGRGIDTEAFF; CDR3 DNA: TGTGCCAGCAAACGACAGGGGGGGCGCGGGATCGACACTGAAGCTTTCTTT
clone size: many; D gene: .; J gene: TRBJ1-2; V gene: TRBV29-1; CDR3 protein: CSVDPVGMDGYTF; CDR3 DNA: TGCAGCGTTGACCCGGTAGGGATGGATGGCTACACCTTC